These 16 T cell receptor beta chains share one sample of origin, sequenced in a study of monozygotic twins with inflammatory bowel disease. TCRdb derives one entry per CDR3 protein from the 5' RACE reads, leaving out DNA. The sample shows approximately 400,000 distinct CDR3 sequences, and 2% to 3% sits with its ten largest clones. Sample: blood. These receptors all come from a human donor with ulcerative colitis or Crohn's disease, or a healthy co-twin of an affected twin (not recorded which).

The J gene is TRBJ2-3, the V gene TRBV12-3 or TRBV12-4; the D call from TCRdb, TRBD1, cannot be confirmed without DNA. This CDR3 region has 19 residues. The chain's CDR3 is CASSSKDYQRGRHTDTQYF.

This chain links TRBV13 with TRBJ2-2; the TCRdb D gene call, TRBD2, has no DNA to confirm it. From germline, CDR1 is PRHDT and CDR2 FYEKMQ (reference sequence). The CDR3 runs 16 residues. CDR3 sequence: CASSVTSGDITGELFF.

The genes are TRBV24-1 and TRBJ2-2; TCRdb lists TRBD2, though no DNA is available to test this call. Germline-derived CDR1 and CDR2 are KGHDR and SFDVKD. The CDR3 contains 15 residues. CDR3 sequence: CATSDPGLPTGELFF.

The rearrangement joins TRBV19 to TRBJ1-1; TCRdb outputs TRBD1, but without DNA this stays unchecked. From germline, CDR1 is LNHDA and CDR2 SQIVND (reference sequence). This CDR3 comprises 13 residues. CDR3 in amino acids: CASSIRGNTEAFF.

CDR3 sequence: CASSLQGPSEQYF. V and J are TRBV5-6 and TRBJ2-7; TCRdb outputs TRBD1, but without DNA this stays unchecked. The CDR3 loop spans 13 amino acids. Per the germline V gene, CDR1 is SGHDT and CDR2 is YYEEEE.

V is TRBV7-2 and J is TRBJ2-2; TCRdb proposes TRBD2, but this gene call is untestable without DNA. The CDR3 is 15 amino acids. Germline CDR1 reads SGHTA; CDR2 reads FQGNSA. CDR3 sequence: CASSLARGGTGELFF.

This chain links TRBV20-1 with TRBJ2-3; TCRdb calls TRBD2, which cannot be checked without DNA. The germline V gene has CDR1 DFQATT and CDR2 SNEGSKA (reference sequence). This CDR3 has 15 amino acids. Here the CDR3 reads CSAHLAGGVVDTQYF.

The chain is built from TRBV6-1 and TRBJ2-2; the TCRdb call, TRBD1, lacks DNA for checking. Germline CDR1 and CDR2: MNHNS and SASEGT. There are 14 residues in the CDR3. This CDR3 is CASRIGTNTGELFF.

This chain links TRBV5-1 with TRBJ2-3. This CDR3 is built from 15 residues. Looked up from germline, CDR1 is SGHRS and CDR2 is YFSETQ. The CDR3 sequence: CASSLRTPSTDTQYF.

The chain combines TRBV7-9 with TRBJ2-1. The CDR3 sequence is 12 residues long. Germline V gene sequence: CDR1 SEHNR, CDR2 FQNEAQ (reference sequence). CDR3 loop: CASSQYGVEQFF.

The rearrangement uses TRBV25-1 and TRBJ1-1. The CDR3 contains 13 residues. CDR1 is MGHDK, CDR2 SYGVNS, per germline. CDR3 amino acids: CASSERRPARAFF.

The rearrangement joins TRBV6-5 to TRBJ1-1. The CDR3 is made up of 15 amino acids. Germline lookup yields CDR1 MNHEY and CDR2 SVGAGI. CDR3: CASSYSLEGNTEAFF.

The rearrangement joins TRBV5-6 to TRBJ2-7; TCRdb's assignment of TRBD2 cannot be checked, as there is no DNA. The germline CDR1 and CDR2 sequences are SGHDT and YYEEEE. The CDR3 totals 20 residues. CDR3 sequence: CASSLLQGRDSTPRGYEQYF.

The CDR3 sequence: CSVEKGSGVAGYTF. This rearrangement joins TRBV29-1 to TRBJ1-2. The CDR3 runs to 14 residues. The germline V gene has CDR1 SQVTM and CDR2 ANQGSEA. Filled out from reference TRBV29-1 and TRBJ1-2, the complete variable domain reads SAVISQKPSRDICQRGTSLTIQCQVDSQVTMMFWYRQQPGQSLTLIATANQGSEATYESGFVIDKFPISRPNLTFSTLTVSNMSPEDSSIYLCSVEKGSGVAGYTFGSGTRLTVV.

The V and J genes are TRBV7-6 and TRBJ1-3. The CDR3 runs to 15 residues. Germline V gene lookup returns CDR1 SGHVS and CDR2 FNYEAQ. CDR3: CASSSRQGSGNTIYF.

The V gene is TRBV6-2 or TRBV6-3, the J gene TRBJ2-7. The germline gives CDR1 MNHEY, CDR2 SVGEGT. There are 13 residues in the CDR3. CDR3 amino acids: CASSYSTRREQYF.